Presented here are 10 T cell receptor beta chains from one specimen sequenced in a study of beta chain features in type 1 diabetes. General study points: When Type 1 diabetes patients were examined, their TCRB CDR3s proved moderately but significantly shorter in all four CD4+ subsets.

Expressed TCRB transcripts were sequenced because the entire RNA isolate underwent reverse transcription. Profiling relied on immunoSEQ multiplex PCR, and the TCRdb table lists in-frame clones only, not all of them. Seen here are around 160,000 clones, roughly 65% observed once, and the top ten hold approximately 0.089%. These receptors have no known antigen. The sample taken for sequencing was naive CD4+ T cells from blood. Source of these receptors: a man younger than 40 with type 1 diabetes.

The chain uses TRBV7-2 and TRBJ2-5; TRBD1 is a possible D gene (5 bases). The CDR3 is 12 amino acids. V was cut by 5 bases and J by 9 bases, with 13 bases left in between. Per germline, CDR1 SGHTA and CDR2 FQGNSA. The CDR3: CASSGASLAQYF. Written as DNA, the CDR3 is TGTGCCAGCAGCGGGGCATCATTGGCCCAGTACTTC.

This clone appeared a few times. V is TRBV29-1 and J is TRBJ2-1; tentative D call: TRBD1 (6 bases). V was pared by 1 base and J by 7 bases, with 14 bases between. Germline-derived CDR1 and CDR2 are SQVTM and ANQGSEA. The CDR3 totals 14 residues. CDR3 protein: CSVEVRGLRNEQFF. The DNA of the CDR3 is TGCAGCGTTGAAGTCAGGGGTTTGAGGAATGAGCAGTTCTTC.

V and J are TRBV5-1 and TRBJ2-7; TRBD2 matches 8 bases. Trimming took 0 bases from V and 3 from J; bases not matched to a gene: 2. Per germline, CDR1 SGHRS and CDR2 YFSETQ. This CDR3 has 14 amino acids. The CDR3 coding sequence is TGCGCCAGCAGCTTGGTAGCGGGGAACTACGAGCAGTACTTC. Its translation is CASSLVAGNYEQYF.

The chain employs TRBV7-2 and TRBJ2-6; the D is unclear. In germline, CDR1 is SGHTA, CDR2 FQGNSA. V lost 0 bases to trimming and J lost 2 bases, with 5 bases between them. The CDR3 is made up of 15 amino acids. This CDR3 reads CASSLASAGANVLTF. The CDR3 bases are TGTGCCAGCAGCTTAGCGAGCGCTGGGGCCAACGTCCTGACTTTC.

V gene TRBV13 combines with J gene TRBJ2-3, with D possibly being TRBD2 (6 bases). CDR1 is PRHDT, CDR2 FYEKMQ, per germline (reference sequence). The germline V and J ends were trimmed by 1 base and 8 bases, with 10 bases remaining between them. The CDR3 contains 13 residues. CDR3 loop: CASSLDRGGTQYF. CDR3 sequence (DNA): TGTGCCAGCAGCTTAGACCGGGGAGGTACGCAGTATTTT.

The rearrangement joins TRBV28 to TRBJ1-1, with 11 nucleotides matching TRBD1. There are 15 residues in the CDR3. J lost 5 bases, V lost 5 bases, and 7 bases had no gene match. Looked up from germline, CDR1 is MDHEN and CDR2 is SYDVKM. The CDR3 reads CASSPPGQGATEAFF. As DNA, the CDR3 is TGTGCCAGCAGTCCACCCGGACAGGGGGCGACTGAAGCTTTCTTT.

The chain is built from TRBV5-6 and TRBJ2-7; TRBD1 or TRBD2 may be the D gene (5 bases each). CDR1 and CDR2 (germline): SGHDT, YYEEEE. V lost 3 bases and J lost 1, with 11 bases in between. The CDR3 is 14 residues long. The CDR3 nucleotides are TGTGCCAGCAGCTCCGGGACCCCTTCCTACGAGCAGTACTTC. Protein product: CASSSGTPSYEQYF.

V and J are TRBV20-1 and TRBJ2-3; D call uncertain. V was pared by 8 bases and J by 2 bases, with 8 bases between. Per germline, CDR1 DFQATT and CDR2 SNEGSKA (reference sequence). The CDR3 is 11 residues long. This chain's CDR3 is CSPTATDTQYF. Here the CDR3 DNA reads TGCAGTCCCACCGCCACAGATACGCAGTATTTT.

The gene calls are TRBV9 and TRBJ1-1; D gene uncertain. Trimming shortened V by 1 base and J by 0 bases, and 7 bases separated the two germline ends. CDR3 length equals 14 residues. The germline V gene encodes CDR1 SGDLS and CDR2 YYNGEE. The chain's CDR3 is CASSVRGMNTEAFF. DNA for the CDR3: TGTGCCAGCAGCGTACGAGGGATGAACACTGAAGCTTTCTTT.

The CDR3 DNA is TGTGCCTGGAGTGTAAATTCCTTGGGGGCGAGCACAGATACGCAGTATTTT. This encodes CAWSVNSLGASTDTQYF. This chain uses TRBV30 with TRBJ2-3, with a possible D match to TRBD1 (6 bases). This CDR3 is 17 amino acids long. V shed 0 bases and J shed 0 bases, with 16 bases lying between them. CDR1 is GTSNPN, CDR2 SVGIG, per germline (reference sequence).